This is a list of T cell receptor beta chains from one sample in a study of somatic mutations in cytotoxic T cells in rheumatoid arthritis. Sequenced by immunoSEQ multiplex PCR; TCRdb stores in-frame clones only, minus some. The sample yields tens of thousands of clones, 78% seen once. Sequenced material: CD8+ T cells sorted from blood. Receptors were obtained from an adult with rheumatoid arthritis. The CDR3 runs from the conserved cysteine through the conserved F or W. A D gene is named only where the DNA matches it firmly. Size tells how often a clone was seen (once, few, many) or the class of an expanded clone, and some rows leave it out.

TRBV7-9	NA	TRBJ2-7	NA	CASSLANWGGYEQYF	TGTGCCAGCAGCTTAGCGAACTGGGGTGGGTACGAGCAGTACTTC
TRBV9	TRBD1	TRBJ2-7	NA	CASSVETGTAYEQYF	TGTGCCAGCAGCGTAGAGACAGGGACAGCCTACGAGCAGTACTTC
TRBV4-2	NA	TRBJ2-1	NA	CASSQDGDNEQFF	TGTGCCAGCAGCCAAGACGGTGACAATGAGCAGTTCTTC
TRBV4-1	NA	TRBJ2-1	few	CASSQAPGRGQFF	TGCGCCAGCAGCCAAGCCCCGGGGCGAGGGCAGTTCTTC
TRBV7-8	NA	TRBJ1-1	NA	CASSLGLYTEAFF	TGTGCCAGCAGCTTAGGGCTATACACTGAAGCTTTCTTT
TRBV5-6	NA	TRBJ1-1	NA	CASSLDLRSDTEAFF	TGTGCCAGCAGCTTGGACCTAAGAAGCGACACTGAAGCTTTCTTT
TRBV9	NA	TRBJ2-3	NA	CASSRAGGADTQYF	TGTGCCAGCAGCCGAGCAGGGGGGGCAGATACGCAGTATTTT
TRBV19	TRBD1	TRBJ2-7	NA	CASGSQGQSSYEQYF	TGTGCCAGTGGGTCCCAGGGACAGTCCTCCTACGAGCAGTACTTC
TRBV5-1	NA	TRBJ2-2	NA	CASSPAGGPSGELFF	TGCGCCAGCAGCCCTGCCGGGGGCCCCTCCGGGGAGCTGTTTTTT
TRBV6-6	NA	TRBJ1-1	NA	CASSQDNTEAFF	TGTGCCAGCAGTCAAGACAACACTGAAGCTTTCTTT
TRBV4-1	NA	TRBJ1-5	NA	CASSQGQGNQPQHF	TGCGCCAGCAGCCAAGGCCAGGGGAATCAGCCCCAGCATTTT
TRBV19	NA	TRBJ2-7	NA	CASSYKIHSYEQYF	TGTGCCAGTAGCTACAAGATCCACTCCTACGAGCAGTACTTC
TRBV30	NA	TRBJ2-2	NA	CAWSPEVLGTGELFF	TGTGCCTGGAGCCCCGAGGTGTTAGGCACCGGGGAGCTGTTTTTT
TRBV6-4	TRBD2	TRBJ2-1	NA	CASSEGLAGNEQFF	TGTGCCAGCAGTGAGGGACTAGCGGGCAATGAGCAGTTCTTC
TRBV4-2	TRBD2	TRBJ2-5	NA	CASSPRGGQETQYF	TGTGCCAGCAGCCCGCGGGGGGGCCAAGAGACCCAGTACTTC
TRBV21-1	NA	TRBJ2-3	NA	CASSQRLAGADTQYF	TGTGCCAGCAGCCAGAGACTAGCGGGAGCAGATACGCAGTATTTT
TRBV9	NA	TRBJ1-6	NA	CASSSGRDGMLSYNSPLHF	TGTGCCAGCAGCTCAGGACGGGACGGTATGTTAAGCTATAATTCACCCCTCCACTTT
TRBV7-9	TRBD2	TRBJ2-7	NA	CASSRLADYEQYF	TGTGCCAGCAGCCGACTAGCCGACTACGAGCAGTACTTC
TRBV4-1	TRBD2	TRBJ2-1	NA	CASSRGRGTDYNEQFF	TGCGCCAGCAGCCGAGGGAGGGGAACTGATTACAATGAGCAGTTCTTC
TRBV13	TRBD2	TRBJ2-7	once	CASSRTSGREQYF	TGTGCCAGCAGCCGGACTAGCGGGAGAGAGCAGTACTTC
TRBV6-1	NA	TRBJ1-5	NA	CASSEGGQGYQPQHF	TGTGCCAGCAGTGAAGGGGGGCAGGGGTATCAGCCCCAGCATTTT
TRBV4-3	TRBD2	TRBJ2-1	once	CASSQELAGTFNNEQFF	TGCGCCAGCAGCCAAGAACTAGCGGGGACCTTTAACAATGAGCAGTTCTTC
TRBV11-2	NA	TRBJ2-1	NA	CASSLAGGGREQFF	TGTGCCAGCAGCTTAGCTGGTGGGGGTAGGGAGCAGTTCTTC
TRBV25-1	TRBD2	TRBJ2-1	NA	CASSGRAGAYNEQFF	TGTGCCAGCAGTGGAAGAGCGGGGGCCTACAATGAGCAGTTCTTC
TRBV19	TRBD1	TRBJ1-5	NA	CASSVTGGFHPNQPQHF	TGTGCCAGTAGTGTCACAGGGGGCTTCCATCCTAATCAGCCCCAGCATTTT
TRBV6-1	NA	TRBJ2-5	once	CASSEFSGLGETQYF	TGTGCCAGCAGTGAATTCTCGGGGCTCGGAGAGACCCAGTACTTC
TRBV5-1	TRBD1	TRBJ2-3	NA	CASSADRGSTDTQYF	TGCGCCAGCAGCGCTGACAGGGGTAGCACAGATACGCAGTATTTT
TRBV6-1	NA	TRBJ1-3	NA	CASSVTGARDRNTIYF	TGTGCCAGCAGTGTCACGGGGGCCAGGGATAGAAACACCATATATTTT
TRBV7-8	NA	TRBJ1-6	NA	CASSLFKGSGSPLHF	TGTGCCAGCAGCTTATTCAAGGGTTCCGGTTCACCCCTCCACTTT
TRBV5-1	NA	TRBJ1-1	NA	CASSLDGVDTEAFF	TGCGCCAGCAGCTTGGACGGGGTAGACACTGAAGCTTTCTTT
TRBV5-6	NA	TRBJ1-3	NA	CASSFPRTAGNTIYF	TGTGCCAGCAGCTTCCCCAGGACAGCTGGAAACACCATATATTTT
TRBV28	TRBD2	TRBJ2-5	NA	CASSISGRGETQYF	TGTGCCAGCAGTATTAGCGGGAGGGGGGAGACCCAGTACTTC
TRBV12-5	TRBD2	TRBJ2-3	NA	CASGSYLAGGPGATDTQYF	TGTGCTAGTGGTTCCTATCTAGCGGGGGGGCCCGGGGCCACAGATACGCAGTATTTT
TRBV28	TRBD2	TRBJ2-7	few	CATLAGQRPYEQYF	TGTGCCACCCTAGCGGGACAGCGCCCCTACGAGCAGTACTTC
TRBV5-8	TRBD1	TRBJ1-2	NA	CASSSWDRDVNYGYTF	TGTGCCAGCAGTTCCTGGGACAGGGATGTTAACTATGGCTACACCTTC
TRBV5-6	TRBD1	TRBJ2-5	NA	CASSLPPGTGPETQYF	TGTGCCAGCAGCTTACCTCCCGGGACAGGGCCAGAGACCCAGTACTTC
TRBV7-9	NA	TRBJ2-7	NA	CASSFLGRDSYEQYF	TGTGCCAGCAGCTTTCTCGGGAGAGATTCCTACGAGCAGTACTTC
TRBV5-1	NA	TRBJ2-5	NA	CASRNTFKTGQETQYF	TGCGCCAGCAGGAACACCTTCAAAACCGGACAAGAGACCCAGTACTTC
TRBV27	NA	TRBJ1-2	few	CASSSIGFGAHGYTF	TGTGCCAGCAGTTCTATCGGCTTCGGGGCCCATGGCTACACCTTC
TRBV6-1	NA	TRBJ2-7	few	CATLLRGYEQYF	TGTGCCACACTCCTCAGGGGATACGAGCAGTACTTC
TRBV27	NA	TRBJ1-1	NA	CASSFNGGFEAFF	TGTGCCAGCAGTTTTAATGGGGGTTTTGAAGCTTTCTTT
TRBV19	NA	TRBJ2-7	NA	CASSLATSYEQYF	TGTGCCAGTAGTTTGGCTACTTCCTACGAGCAGTACTTC
TRBV30	TRBD1	TRBJ1-5	NA	CAWSVSQGAWNQPQHF	TGTGCCTGGAGTGTGAGTCAGGGGGCGTGGAATCAGCCCCAGCATTTT
TRBV9	TRBD1	TRBJ1-2	NA	CASSVGGAGQGASNYGYTF	TGTGCCAGCAGCGTAGGGGGAGCGGGACAGGGGGCCTCTAACTATGGCTACACCTTC